This T cell receptor (beta chain) was observed in a study of blood T cells in healthy people across ages. Study results and limitations: Because donor CMV status was unknown, expanded clonotype changes were possibly confounded.

Trimming took 4 bases from V and 0 from J; bases not matched to a gene: 7. The CDR3 runs to 15 residues. Germline CDR1 is SGHRS and CDR2 is YFSETQ. This clonotype was observed a few times. Its antigen is not known. The second PCR ran roughly 6 to 12 cycles with a sample-barcoded 5' primer and J-beta primers. Each sample provided no less than 3 million CDR3-containing paired-end reads. One entry per CDR3 protein results from TCRdb running MiXCR on the 5' RACE reads. The sample yields over 600,000 distinct CDR3 sequences, roughly 50% seen once. The chain carries TRBV5-1 and TRBJ2-7; 7 bases agree with TRBD2. The clonotype originates from a man between 35 and 55 years old in good health. Material: blood. The CDR3 DNA is TGCGCCAGCAGCATTACTAGCGCGAGCTCCTACGAGCAGTACTTC. It encodes CASSITSASSYEQYF.